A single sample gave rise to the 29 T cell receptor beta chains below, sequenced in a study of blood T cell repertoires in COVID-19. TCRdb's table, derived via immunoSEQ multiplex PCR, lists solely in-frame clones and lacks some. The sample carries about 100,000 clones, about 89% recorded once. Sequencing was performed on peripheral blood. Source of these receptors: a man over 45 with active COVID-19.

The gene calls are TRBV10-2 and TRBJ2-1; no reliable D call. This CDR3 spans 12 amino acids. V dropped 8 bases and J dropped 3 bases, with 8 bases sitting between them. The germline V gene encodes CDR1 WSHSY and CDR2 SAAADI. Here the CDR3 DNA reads TGCGCCAGCCAGACTCTCTACAATGAGCAGTTCTTC. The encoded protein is CASQTLYNEQFF.

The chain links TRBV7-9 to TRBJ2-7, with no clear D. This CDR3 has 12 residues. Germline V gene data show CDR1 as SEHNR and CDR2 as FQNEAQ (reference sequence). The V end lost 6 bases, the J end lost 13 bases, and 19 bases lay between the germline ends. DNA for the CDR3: TGTGCCAGCAGTCCTCGCCCGGGTCTCGCATACTTC. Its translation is CASSPRPGLAYF.

The CDR3 DNA reads as TGTGCCAGCGGAGTCACTCGCATGAACACTGAAGCTTTCTTT. Translating it yields CASGVTRMNTEAFF. This chain links TRBV7-8 with TRBJ1-1; D gene unclear. There are 14 residues in the CDR3. Trimming left V 8 bases short and J 0 bases short, with 13 bases between. From germline, CDR1 is SGHVS and CDR2 FQNEAQ.

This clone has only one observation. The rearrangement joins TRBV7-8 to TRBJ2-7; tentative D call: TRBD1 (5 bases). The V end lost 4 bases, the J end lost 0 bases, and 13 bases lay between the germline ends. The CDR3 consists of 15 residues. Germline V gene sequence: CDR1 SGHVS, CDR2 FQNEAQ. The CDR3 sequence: CASSSQGSSSYEQYV. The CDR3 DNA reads TGTGCCAGCAGCTCCCAGGGTTCATCCTCCTACGAGCAGTACGTC.

CDR3 protein: CASTSSTDTQYF. As DNA, the CDR3 is TGTGCCAGCACCTCTAGCACAGATACGCAGTATTTT. The chain uses TRBV11-2 and TRBJ2-3; D is ambiguous. The CDR3 is 12 residues long. Per the germline V gene, CDR1 is SGHAT and CDR2 is FQNNGV. V lost 7 bases and J 0 bases, leaving 5 bases between the germline ends.

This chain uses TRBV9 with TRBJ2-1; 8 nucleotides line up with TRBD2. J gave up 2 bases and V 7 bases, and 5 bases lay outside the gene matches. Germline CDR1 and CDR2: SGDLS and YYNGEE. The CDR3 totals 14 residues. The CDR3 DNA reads TGTGCCAGCGGCCCAGCGGGGGCCTACAATGAGCAGTTCTTC. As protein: CASGPAGAYNEQFF. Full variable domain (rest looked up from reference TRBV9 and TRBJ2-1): DSGVTQTPKHLITATGQRVTLRCSPRSGDLSVYWYQQSLDQGLQFLIQYYNGEERAKGNILERFSAQQFPDLHSELNLSSLELGDSALYFCASGPAGAYNEQFFGPGTRLTVL.

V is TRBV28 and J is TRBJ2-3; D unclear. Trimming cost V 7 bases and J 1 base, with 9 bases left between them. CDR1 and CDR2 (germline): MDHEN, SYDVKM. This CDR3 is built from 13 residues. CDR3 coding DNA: TGTGCCAGCATACCGGGTGGCACAGATACGCAGTATTTT. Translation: CASIPGGTDTQYF.

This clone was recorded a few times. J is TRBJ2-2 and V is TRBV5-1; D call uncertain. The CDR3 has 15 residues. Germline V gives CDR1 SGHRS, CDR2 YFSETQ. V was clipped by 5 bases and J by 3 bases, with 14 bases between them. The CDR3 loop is CASRLAHGDTGELFF. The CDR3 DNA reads TGCGCCAGCAGGTTAGCCCACGGAGACACCGGGGAGCTGTTTTTT.

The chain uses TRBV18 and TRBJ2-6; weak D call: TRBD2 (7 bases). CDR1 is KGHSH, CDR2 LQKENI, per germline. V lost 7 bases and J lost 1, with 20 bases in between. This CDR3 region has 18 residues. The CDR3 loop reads CASYNRAGDQSGANVLTF. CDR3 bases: TGTGCCAGCTACAACAGGGCGGGGGACCAGTCTGGGGCCAACGTCCTGACTTTC.

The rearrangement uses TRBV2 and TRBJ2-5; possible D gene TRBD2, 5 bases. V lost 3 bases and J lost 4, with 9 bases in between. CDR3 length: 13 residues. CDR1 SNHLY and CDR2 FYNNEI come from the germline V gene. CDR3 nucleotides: TGTGCCAGCAGTGAGCCCAGCGGAGAGACCCAGTACTTC. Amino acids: CASSEPSGETQYF.

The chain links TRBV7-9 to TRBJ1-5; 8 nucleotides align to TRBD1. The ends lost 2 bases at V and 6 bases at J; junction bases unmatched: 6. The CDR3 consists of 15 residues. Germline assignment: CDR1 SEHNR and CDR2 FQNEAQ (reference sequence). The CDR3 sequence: CASSLSDRGGQPQHF. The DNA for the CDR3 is TGTGCCAGCAGCTTAAGCGACAGGGGCGGTCAGCCCCAGCATTTT.

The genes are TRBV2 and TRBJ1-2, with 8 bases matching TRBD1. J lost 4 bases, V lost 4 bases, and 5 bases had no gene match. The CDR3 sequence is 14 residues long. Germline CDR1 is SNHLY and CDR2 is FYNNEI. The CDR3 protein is CASSVKTGVYGYTF. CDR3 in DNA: TGTGCCAGCAGTGTAAAGACAGGGGTCTATGGCTACACCTTC.

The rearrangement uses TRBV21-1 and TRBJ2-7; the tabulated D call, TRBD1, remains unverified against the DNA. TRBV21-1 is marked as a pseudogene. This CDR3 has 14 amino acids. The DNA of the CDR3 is TGTGCCAGCAGCAAAGGGACAGGGGTATGCGAGCAGTACTTC. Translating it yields CASSKGTGVCEQYF.

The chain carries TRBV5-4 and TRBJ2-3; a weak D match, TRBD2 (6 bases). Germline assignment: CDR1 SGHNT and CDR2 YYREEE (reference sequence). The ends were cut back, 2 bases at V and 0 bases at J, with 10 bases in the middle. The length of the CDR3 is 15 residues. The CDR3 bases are TGTGCCAGCAGCTTCGGGGGTGCTAGCACAGATACGCAGTATTTT. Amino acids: CASSFGGASTDTQYF.

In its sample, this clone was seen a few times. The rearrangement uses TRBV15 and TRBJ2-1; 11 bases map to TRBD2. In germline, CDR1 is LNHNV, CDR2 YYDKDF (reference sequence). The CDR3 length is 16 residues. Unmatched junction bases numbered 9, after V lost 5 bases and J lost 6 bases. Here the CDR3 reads CATSGRLAGGRNEQFF. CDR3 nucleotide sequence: TGTGCCACCAGCGGCCGATTAGCGGGGGGGCGCAATGAGCAGTTCTTC. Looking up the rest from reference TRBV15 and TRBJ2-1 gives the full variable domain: DAMVIQNPRYQVTQFGKPVTLSCSQTLNHNVMYWYQQKSSQAPKLLFHYYDKDFNNEADTPDNFQSRRPNTSFCFLDIRSPGLGDTAMYLCATSGRLAGGRNEQFFGPGTRLTVL.

As DNA, the CDR3 is TGTGCCAGCACCAGGGAGGTAGTTGGTCCCGGGGAGCTGTTTTTT. Translated: CASTREVVGPGELFF. The chain recombines TRBV11-2 with TRBJ2-2, with a weak D call TRBD2 (6 bases). Trimming shortened V by 7 bases and J by 6 bases, and 18 bases separated the two germline ends. The CDR3 has 15 residues. CDR1 and CDR2 from the germline V gene are SGHAT and FQNNGV.

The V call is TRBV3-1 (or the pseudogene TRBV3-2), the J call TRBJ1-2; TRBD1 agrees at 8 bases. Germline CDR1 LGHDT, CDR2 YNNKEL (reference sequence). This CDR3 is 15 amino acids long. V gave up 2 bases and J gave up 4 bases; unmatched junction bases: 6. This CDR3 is CASSQQGAFGYGYTF. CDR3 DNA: TGTGCCAGCAGCCAACAGGGGGCGTTTGGCTATGGCTACACCTTC.

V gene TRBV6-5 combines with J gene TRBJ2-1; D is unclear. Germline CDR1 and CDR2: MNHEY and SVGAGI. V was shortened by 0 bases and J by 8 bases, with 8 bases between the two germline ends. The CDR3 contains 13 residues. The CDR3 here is CASSYSNTYEQFF. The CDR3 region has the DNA TGTGCCAGCAGTTACTCGAACACCTATGAGCAGTTCTTC.

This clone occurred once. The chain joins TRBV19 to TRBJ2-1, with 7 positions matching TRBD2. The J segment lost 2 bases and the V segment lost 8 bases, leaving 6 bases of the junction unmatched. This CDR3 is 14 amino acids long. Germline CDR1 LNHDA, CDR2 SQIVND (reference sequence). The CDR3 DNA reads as TGTGCCAGTTTGGGGGGAGGGACCTACAATGAGCAGTTCTTC. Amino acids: CASLGGGTYNEQFF.

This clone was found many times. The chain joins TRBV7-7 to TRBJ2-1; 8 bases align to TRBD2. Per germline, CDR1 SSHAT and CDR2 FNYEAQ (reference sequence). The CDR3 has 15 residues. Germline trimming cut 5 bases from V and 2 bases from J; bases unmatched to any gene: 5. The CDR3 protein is CASSRAGATYNEQFF. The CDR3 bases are TGTGCCAGCAGCAGAGCGGGAGCAACCTACAATGAGCAGTTCTTC.

In DNA, the CDR3 is TGTGCCAGCGCGTACTCTGGAAACACCATATATTTT. Its translation is CASAYSGNTIYF. The V call is TRBV2, the J call TRBJ1-3; no reliable D call. CDR3 size: 12 residues. V was clipped by 8 bases and J by 0 bases, with 5 bases between them. CDR1 SNHLY and CDR2 FYNNEI come from the germline V gene. The full variable domain, completed using reference TRBV2 and TRBJ1-3, is EPEVTQTPSHQVTQMGQEVILRCVPISNHLYFYWYRQILGQKVEFLVSFYNNEISEKSEIFDDQFSVERPDGSNFTLKIRSTKLEDSAMYFCASAYSGNTIYFGEGSWLTVV.

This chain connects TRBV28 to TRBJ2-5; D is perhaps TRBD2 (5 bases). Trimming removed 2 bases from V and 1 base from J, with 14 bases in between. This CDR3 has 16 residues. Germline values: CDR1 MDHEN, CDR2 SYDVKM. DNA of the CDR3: TGTGCCAGCAGTTTAGGGCCAAGCGGCGGCCAAGAGACCCAGTACTTC. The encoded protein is CASSLGPSGGQETQYF.

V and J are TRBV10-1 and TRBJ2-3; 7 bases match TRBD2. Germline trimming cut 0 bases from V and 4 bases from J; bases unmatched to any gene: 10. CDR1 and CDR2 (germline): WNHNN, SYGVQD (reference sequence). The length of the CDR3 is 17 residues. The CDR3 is CASSESVEGRGADTQYF. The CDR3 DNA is TGCGCCAGCAGTGAGTCTGTCGAGGGGAGGGGCGCAGATACGCAGTATTTT.

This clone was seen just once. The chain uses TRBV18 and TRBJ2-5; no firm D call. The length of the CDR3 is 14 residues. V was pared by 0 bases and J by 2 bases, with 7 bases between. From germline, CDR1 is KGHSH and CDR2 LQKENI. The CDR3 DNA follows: TGTGCCAGCTCACCACCGCACAGTCAAGAGACCCAGTACTTC. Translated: CASSPPHSQETQYF. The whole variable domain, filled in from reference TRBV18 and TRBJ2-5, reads NAGVMQNPRHLVRRRGQEARLRCSPMKGHSHVYWYRQLPEEGLKFMVYLQKENIIDESGMPKERFSAEFPKEGPSILRIQQVVRGDSAAYFCASSPPHSQETQYFGPGTRLLVL.

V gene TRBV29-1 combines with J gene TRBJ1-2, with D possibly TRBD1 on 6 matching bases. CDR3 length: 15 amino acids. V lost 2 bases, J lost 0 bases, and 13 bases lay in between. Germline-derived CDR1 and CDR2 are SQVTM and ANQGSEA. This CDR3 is CSVEFRDTSNYGYTF. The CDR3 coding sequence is TGCAGCGTTGAATTTAGGGACACTTCTAACTATGGCTACACCTTC.

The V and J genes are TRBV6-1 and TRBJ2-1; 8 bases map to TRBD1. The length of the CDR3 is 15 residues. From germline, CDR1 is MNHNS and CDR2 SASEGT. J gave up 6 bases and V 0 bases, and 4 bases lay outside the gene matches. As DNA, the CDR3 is TGTGCCAGCAGTGAAGCGGGACAGGTAGTCAATGAGCAGTTCTTC. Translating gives CASSEAGQVVNEQFF.

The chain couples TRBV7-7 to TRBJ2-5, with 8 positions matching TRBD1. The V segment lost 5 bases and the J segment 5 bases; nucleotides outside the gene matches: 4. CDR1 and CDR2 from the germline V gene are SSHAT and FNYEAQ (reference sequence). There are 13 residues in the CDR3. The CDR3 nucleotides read TGTGCCAGCAGCCCGGACAGGGCGGAGACCCAGTACTTC. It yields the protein CASSPDRAETQYF.

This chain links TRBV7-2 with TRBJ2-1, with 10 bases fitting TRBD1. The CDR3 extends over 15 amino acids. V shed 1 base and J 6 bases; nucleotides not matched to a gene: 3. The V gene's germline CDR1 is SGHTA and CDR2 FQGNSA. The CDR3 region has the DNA TGTGCCAGCAGCTTAGTGACAGGGGGCCGCAATGAGCAGTTCTTC. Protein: CASSLVTGGRNEQFF.

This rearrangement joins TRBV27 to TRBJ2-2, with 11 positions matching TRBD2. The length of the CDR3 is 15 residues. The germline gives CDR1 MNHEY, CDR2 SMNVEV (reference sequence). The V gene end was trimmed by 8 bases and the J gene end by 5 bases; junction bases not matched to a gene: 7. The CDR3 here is CASRRTSGLTGELFF. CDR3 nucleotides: TGTGCCAGCCGTAGGACTAGCGGGTTAACCGGGGAGCTGTTTTTT.